Below are 27 T cell receptor beta chains sequenced from a single sample in a study of T cell responses to AZD1222 COVID-19 vaccine. Profiled with immunoSEQ multiplex PCR; TCRdb holds only in-frame clones, not every one. The sample includes about 130,000 clones, approximately 90% of them seen just once. The sequencing here drew on peripheral blood, taken on day 0 of AZD1222 vaccination. Receptor source: an adult in good health.

V usage is TRBV3-1 (or the pseudogene TRBV3-2) and J usage is TRBJ1-2, with a weak D call TRBD1 (6 bases). This CDR3 region has 14 residues. V lost 8 bases to trimming and J lost 3 bases, with 16 bases between them. From germline, CDR1 is LGHDT and CDR2 YNNKEL (reference sequence). CDR3 DNA sequence: TGTGCCAGCTCCTTGGGGGAGGGGGACTATGGCTACACCTTC. As protein: CASSLGEGDYGYTF.

This clone was observed a single time. The chain links TRBV19 to TRBJ1-4; 9 positions agree with TRBD1. Germline CDR1 is LNHDA and CDR2 is SQIVND (reference sequence). Trimming cost V 7 bases and J 8 bases; bases outside gene matches: 8. The CDR3 has 14 amino acids. CDR3 nucleotides: TGTGCCAGTACCCAGGACAGGGGCCTGGAAAAACTGTTTTTT. Its translation: CASTQDRGLEKLFF.

The chain employs TRBV7-2 and TRBJ2-5; TRBD2 agrees at 8 bases. CDR1 SGHTA and CDR2 FQGNSA come from the germline V gene. Unmatched junction bases numbered 10, after V lost 4 bases and J lost 9 bases. The CDR3 totals 14 residues. The CDR3 region is CASSWRGAPGAQYF. CDR3 bases: TGTGCCAGCAGCTGGCGGGGGGCCCCAGGGGCCCAGTACTTC.

The chain combines TRBV11-2 with TRBJ1-6, with a possible D match to TRBD1 (5 bases). The CDR3 length is 15 residues. V gave up 1 base and J gave up 17 bases, with 21 bases separating them. From germline, CDR1 is SGHAT and CDR2 FQNNGV. The CDR3 spells CASSLVGLGQGVIHF. DNA of the CDR3: TGTGCCAGCAGCTTAGTAGGCCTGGGGCAGGGAGTTATCCACTTT.

The rearrangement joins TRBV3-1 (or the pseudogene TRBV3-2) to TRBJ1-4; D gene ambiguous. The CDR3 totals 15 residues. Germline V gives CDR1 LGHDT, CDR2 YNNKEL (reference sequence). V lost 0 bases and J lost 4, with 9 bases in between. The CDR3 reads CASSQDQTFNEKLFF. CDR3 DNA sequence: TGTGCCAGCAGCCAAGATCAGACCTTTAATGAAAAACTGTTTTTT.

This chain connects TRBV19 to TRBJ1-1; 8 bases align to TRBD1. Trimming at V came to 6 bases and at J to 8 bases, leaving 11 bases not matched to a gene. Germline V gene data show CDR1 as LNHDA and CDR2 as SQIVND (reference sequence). The length of the CDR3 is 14 residues. The CDR3 is CASREGQGRLEAFF. The CDR3 DNA sequence: TGTGCCAGTAGGGAAGGACAGGGTCGATTGGAAGCTTTCTTT.

CDR3 residues: CASRPPNAGSEKLFF. The CDR3 nucleotides read TGTGCCAGTAGACCACCGAACGCGGGGAGCGAAAAACTGTTTTTT. The chain joins TRBV19 to TRBJ1-4; D is undetermined. The CDR3 contains 15 residues. Trimming took 6 bases from V and 8 from J, leaving 19 bases between them. Per germline, CDR1 LNHDA and CDR2 SQIVND (reference sequence).

The chain employs TRBV1 and TRBJ1-1. TRBV1 corresponds to a pseudogene. The CDR3 has 14 amino acids. The CDR3 DNA sequence: TGCACCAGCAGCCAAGGGGAGGGGAGGGCTGAAGCTTTCTTT. Protein product: CTSSQGEGRAEAFF.

The chain uses TRBV7-9 and TRBJ1-1, with TRBD1 as a possible D gene (6 bases). V lost 2 bases and J 1 base, leaving 11 bases between the germline ends. CDR1 and CDR2 from the germline V gene are SEHNR and FQNEAQ (reference sequence). CDR3 length: 15 residues. The CDR3 loop is CASSLIRGPNTEAFF. The CDR3 DNA sequence: TGTGCCAGCAGCTTAATCAGGGGACCGAACACTGAAGCTTTCTTT.

This chain connects TRBV10-3 to TRBJ1-4, with TRBD1 identical over 8 bases. The germline V gene encodes CDR1 ENHRY and CDR2 SYGVKD. The CDR3 is made up of 15 amino acids. V lost 3 bases and J lost 8; bases outside the gene matches: 8. In DNA, the CDR3 is TGTGCCATCAGTGATTCGGACAGGGAGAGGGAAAAACTGTTTTTT. Translation gives CAISDSDREREKLFF.

This chain uses TRBV19 with TRBJ2-6, with D tentatively TRBD1 or TRBD2 (5 bases each). V was trimmed by 6 bases and J by 0 bases, leaving 9 bases between them. The CDR3 totals 15 residues. Germline V lookup: CDR1 LNHDA, CDR2 SQIVND (reference sequence). The CDR3 protein is CASRKGSSGANVLTF. CDR3 sequence (DNA): TGTGCCAGTAGAAAGGGGAGCTCTGGGGCCAACGTCCTGACTTTC.

The chain carries TRBV6-5 and TRBJ1-3, with 7 bases fitting TRBD1. After removal of 6 bases from V and 3 bases from J, the junction contained 8 bases not matched to a gene. Germline-derived CDR1 and CDR2 are MNHEY and SVGAGI. CDR3 length: 15 amino acids. The CDR3 spells CASSLSRQGGNTIYF. Here the CDR3 DNA reads TGTGCCAGCAGCTTGAGCAGACAGGGTGGAAACACCATATATTTT.

The chain uses TRBV4-1 and TRBJ1-6, with TRBD1 matching over 10 bases. V lost 0 bases, J lost 7 bases, and 3 bases stayed unmatched. This CDR3 region has 16 residues. From germline, CDR1 is MGHRA and CDR2 YSYEKL. Written as DNA, the CDR3 is TGCGCCAGCAGCCAAGAAGGGGGACAGGGGAATTCACCCCTCCACTTT. It yields the protein CASSQEGGQGNSPLHF.

The chain couples TRBV4-3 to TRBJ1-2; 8 bases agree with TRBD1. V shed 4 bases and J 3 bases; nucleotides not matched to a gene: 7. Germline-derived CDR1 and CDR2 are LGHNA and YSLEER. The CDR3 contains 15 residues. CDR3 sequence reads: CASSRQTGADYGYTF. CDR3 coding DNA: TGCGCCAGCAGCCGCCAGACAGGGGCTGACTATGGCTACACCTTC.

In its sample, this clone was seen once. The rearrangement links TRBV28 to TRBJ1-5, with TRBD1 matching over 10 bases. V lost 6 bases and J lost 2; bases outside the gene matches: 13. Germline lookup yields CDR1 MDHEN and CDR2 SYDVKM. The CDR3 spans 18 residues. The CDR3: CASSSRTGGIVGNQPQHF. CDR3 DNA sequence: TGTGCCAGCAGCTCTAGGACAGGGGGGATAGTAGGCAATCAGCCCCAGCATTTT.

The chain uses TRBV19 and TRBJ1-2, with a weak D call TRBD1 (5 bases). The CDR3 runs 16 residues. The V gene lost 4 bases and the J gene lost 2 bases, with 17 bases spanning the gap. The germline V gene has CDR1 LNHDA and CDR2 SQIVND (reference sequence). The CDR3 DNA sequence: TGTGCCAGTAGTAAAAGTCCTTGGGGGTACAACTATGGCTACACCTTC. This sequence encodes CASSKSPWGYNYGYTF.

CDR3 sequence: CASSAPSTDTQYF. The CDR3 region has the DNA TGTGCCAGCAGCGCCCCTAGCACAGATACGCAGTATTTT. The chain carries TRBV7-9 and TRBJ2-3; D not certain. This CDR3 has 13 residues. Germline CDR1 and CDR2: SEHNR and FQNEAQ (reference sequence). V was cut by 5 bases and J by 0 bases, with 6 bases left in between.

The V gene is TRBV11-3, the J gene TRBJ1-6; maybe TRBD1 (5 bases). CDR1 is SGHNT and CDR2 is YENEEA in the germline V gene. The CDR3 runs 13 residues. The V end was cut by 5 bases, the J end by 8 bases, with 10 bases between. As DNA, the CDR3 is TGTGCCAGCAGCCTACGACAGCATTCACCCCTCCACTTT. Its protein is CASSLRQHSPLHF.

The CDR3 loop is CASPGENYGYTF. The CDR3 bases are TGTGCTTCCCCGGGGGAGAACTATGGCTACACCTTC. The chain uses TRBV11-2 and TRBJ1-2, with TRBD1 as a possible D gene (5 bases). This CDR3 comprises 12 residues. CDR1 SGHAT and CDR2 FQNNGV come from the germline V gene.

This chain links TRBV7-8 with TRBJ1-1; D not resolved. V lost 2 bases, J lost 6 bases, and 10 bases lay in between. The CDR3 totals 13 residues. The germline V gene has CDR1 SGHVS and CDR2 FQNEAQ. CDR3 sequence: CASSLKRTAEAFF. The CDR3 DNA reads as TGTGCCAGCAGCTTAAAGAGGACGGCTGAAGCTTTCTTT.

V gene TRBV18 combines with J gene TRBJ1-2; D is uncertain. Germline loops: CDR1 KGHSH, CDR2 LQKENI. CDR3 size: 12 residues. Trimming shortened V by 8 bases and J by 4 bases, and 11 bases separated the two germline ends. The DNA of the CDR3 is TGTGCCAGCCGCGGAGGGCTCTATGGCTACACCTTC. Translated, it gives CASRGGLYGYTF.

This sequence joins TRBV27 and TRBJ2-7; 7 bases agree with TRBD2. Germline-derived CDR1 and CDR2 are MNHEY and SMNVEV (reference sequence). Trimming cost V 6 bases and J 7 bases; bases outside gene matches: 12. The CDR3 totals 14 residues. The CDR3 region is CASRWSSGFGEQYF. Written as DNA, the CDR3 is TGTGCCAGCAGGTGGAGTAGCGGGTTCGGGGAGCAGTACTTC.

The chain joins TRBV5-1 to TRBJ2-7; D tentatively fits TRBD1 or TRBD2 (5 bases each). Germline V lookup: CDR1 SGHRS, CDR2 YFSETQ. Trimming pared 3 bases from V and 5 bases from J, leaving 18 bases between. There are 15 residues in the CDR3. The CDR3 bases are TGCGCCAGCAGCTACCGGGCCCTCCTGGGGGACGAGCAGTACTTC. It is translated as CASSYRALLGDEQYF.

V and J are TRBV28 and TRBJ1-2; 7 bases fit TRBD1. Trimming removed 6 bases from V and 6 bases from J; junction bases left unmatched: 4. CDR1 and CDR2 from the germline V gene are MDHEN and SYDVKM. This CDR3 is 12 amino acids long. The CDR3 DNA reads as TGTGCCAGCAGGCGACAGGGCCATGGCTACACCTTC. This gives the protein CASRRQGHGYTF.

This chain joins TRBV6-6 and TRBJ2-3; tentatively, D is TRBD1 or TRBD2 (5 bases each). V shed 4 bases and J shed 5 bases, with 16 bases lying between them. CDR1 and CDR2 from the germline V gene are MNHNY and SVGAGI (reference sequence). This CDR3 has 15 amino acids. The CDR3 region has the DNA TGTGCCAGCAGTTCGGTGGGGGTGGTCGGAGATACGCAGTATTTT. Protein sequence: CASSSVGVVGDTQYF.

The J gene is TRBJ2-3, the V gene TRBV30; 9 positions match TRBD2. With V trimmed by 5 bases and J by 5 bases, 5 bases remained unmatched. The length of the CDR3 is 13 residues. Germline values: CDR1 GTSNPN, CDR2 SVGIG (reference sequence). CDR3 bases: TGTGCCTGGGGACTAGCGTTTCAAGATACGCAGTATTTT. The encoded protein is CAWGLAFQDTQYF. Looking up the rest from reference TRBV30 and TRBJ2-3 gives the full variable domain: SQTIHQWPATLVQPVGSPLSLECTVEGTSNPNLYWYRQAAGRGLQLLFYSVGIGQISSEVPQNLSASRPQDRQFILSSKKLLLSDSGFYLCAWGLAFQDTQYFGPGTRLTVL.

V gene TRBV6-5 combines with J gene TRBJ1-2, with D tentatively TRBD1 (5 bases). The ends were cut back, 5 bases at V and 4 bases at J, with 17 bases in the middle. Germline-derived CDR1 and CDR2 are MNHEY and SVGAGI. This CDR3 has 15 amino acids. The CDR3 spells CASSLYQGYGYGYTF. The CDR3 DNA follows: TGTGCCAGCAGTCTTTACCAGGGTTACGGCTATGGCTACACCTTC.